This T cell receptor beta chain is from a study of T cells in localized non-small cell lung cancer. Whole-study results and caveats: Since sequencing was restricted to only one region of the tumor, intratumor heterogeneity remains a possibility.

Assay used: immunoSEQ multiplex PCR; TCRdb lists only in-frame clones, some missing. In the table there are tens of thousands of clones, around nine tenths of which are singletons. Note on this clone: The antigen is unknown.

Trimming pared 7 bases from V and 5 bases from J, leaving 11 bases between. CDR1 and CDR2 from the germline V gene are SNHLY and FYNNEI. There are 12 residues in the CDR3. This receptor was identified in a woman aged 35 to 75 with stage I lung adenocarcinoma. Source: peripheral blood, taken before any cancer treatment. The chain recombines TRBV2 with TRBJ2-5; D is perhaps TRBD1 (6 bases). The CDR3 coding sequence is TGTGCCAGCACCAGGGGTGGGGAGACCCAGTACTTC. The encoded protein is CASTRGGETQYF. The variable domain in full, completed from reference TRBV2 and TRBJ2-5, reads EPEVTQTPSHQVTQMGQEVILRCVPISNHLYFYWYRQILGQKVEFLVSFYNNEISEKSEIFDDQFSVERPDGSNFTLKIRSTKLEDSAMYFCASTRGGETQYFGPGTRLLVL.